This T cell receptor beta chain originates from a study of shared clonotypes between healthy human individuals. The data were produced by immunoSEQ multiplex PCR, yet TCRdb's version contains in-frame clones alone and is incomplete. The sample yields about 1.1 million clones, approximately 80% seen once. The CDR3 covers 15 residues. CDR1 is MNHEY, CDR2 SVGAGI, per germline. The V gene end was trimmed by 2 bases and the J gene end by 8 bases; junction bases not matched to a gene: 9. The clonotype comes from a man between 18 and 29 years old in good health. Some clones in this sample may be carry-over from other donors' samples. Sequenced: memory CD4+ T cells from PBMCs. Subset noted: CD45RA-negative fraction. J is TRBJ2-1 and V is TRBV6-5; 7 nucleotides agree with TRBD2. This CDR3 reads CASSYQPTSADEQFF. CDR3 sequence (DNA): TGTGCCAGCAGTTACCAACCAACTAGCGCCGATGAGCAGTTCTTC.